This is a list of T cell receptor beta chains from one sample in a study of long-term antiretroviral therapy in people with HIV. TCRdb keeps only in-frame clones here, not all; method: immunoSEQ multiplex PCR. The table records under 45,000 clones, around 85% of them present only once. Here the sequenced sample was unsorted PBMCs, taken 3.1 years after starting antiretroviral therapy. These TCRs come from a woman aged 50 to 60 with HIV. Both conserved end residues are part of each CDR3. D genes are given only for firm matches. Not all rows give a size; the values are once, few, many and, for expanded clones, a class.

j_call | clone_size | v_call | d_call | cdr3_nt | cdr3_aa
TRBJ1-1 | . | TRBV19 | . | TGTGCCAGTAGTATTAGGTGGCTAAGGGACACTGAAGCTTTCTTT | CASSIRWLRDTEAFF
TRBJ1-6 | . | TRBV7-9 | TRBD1 | TGTGCCAGCAGCTTAACAGGGGGACAGGGGAATTCACCCCTCCACTTT | CASSLTGGQGNSPLHF
TRBJ2-1 | . | TRBV6-5 | TRBD2 | TGTGCCAGCAGTCCAATAGCGGGGGGGCAGTTCTTC | CASSPIAGGQFF
TRBJ2-5 | . | TRBV4-3 | . | TGCGCCAGCAGCCAAGGTCTGGGTTTGGAGACCCAGTACTTC | CASSQGLGLETQYF
TRBJ2-1 | . | TRBV19 | TRBD2 | TGTGCCAGTAGTATGGGACGGGGGGGCTCCTACAATGAGCAGTTCTTC | CASSMGRGGSYNEQFF
TRBJ1-2 | . | TRBV7-2 | . | TGTGCCAGCAGCTCCGGACAGTCGACCGATGGCTACACCTTC | CASSSGQSTDGYTF
TRBJ1-3 | . | TRBV5-1 | . | TGCGCCAGCAGCTTGGGTCCGCAAGGTTCTGGAAACACCATATATTTT | CASSLGPQGSGNTIYF
TRBJ2-2 | once | TRBV7-2 | . | TGTGCCAGCAGCTTAGTGGGGGGCGTGACCGCGAACACCGGGGAGCTGTTTTTT | CASSLVGGVTANTGELFF
TRBJ1-1 | . | TRBV5-1 | . | TGCGCCAGCAGCGGGCGCCTAAACACTGAAGCTTTCTTT | CASSGRLNTEAFF
TRBJ2-7 | . | TRBV19 | . | TGTGCCAGTAGTGGCCGGGGAGGACAGATCTACGAGCAGTACTTC | CASSGRGGQIYEQYF
TRBJ2-7 | . | TRBV15 | TRBD2 | TGTGCCACCAGCAGCGGGGGGACTTCCTACGAGCAGTACTTC | CATSSGGTSYEQYF
TRBJ2-2 | . | TRBV18 | . | TGTGCCAGCTCACCTCAGGAGTGGAGATACACCGGGGAGCTGTTTTTT | CASSPQEWRYTGELFF
TRBJ2-7 | . | TRBV2 | . | TGTGCCAGCAGTTCCGACAGCTACGAGCAGTACTTC | CASSSDSYEQYF
TRBJ2-5 | . | TRBV27 | . | TGTGCCAGCAGTTTCGGGGGCCTCACGGACCAAGAGACCCAGTACTTC | CASSFGGLTDQETQYF
TRBJ2-1 | . | TRBV6-6 | . | TGTGCCAGCAGTTACTCGAGCAGGGGGGACTACAATGAGCAGTTCTTC | CASSYSSRGDYNEQFF
TRBJ1-1 | . | TRBV19 | TRBD1 | TGTGCCAGTATTGGGGCAGGGGGTGGTGAAGCTTTCTTT | CASIGAGGGEAFF
TRBJ1-2 | . | TRBV27 | TRBD1 | TGTGCCAGCAGTTTTAGTGTGATGGGTGAGGGGGCCGCGAGGGGCTACACCTTC | CASSFSVMGEGAARGYTF
TRBJ2-3 | . | TRBV14 | TRBD2 | TGTGCCAGCAGCCAAGAAGGGAGCGGGGAGTACACAGATACGCAGTATTTT | CASSQEGSGEYTDTQYF
TRBJ2-3 | . | TRBV28 | . | TGTGCCAGCAGTTTACGGCAGAGCACAGATACGCAGTATTTT | CASSLRQSTDTQYF
TRBJ2-5 | . | TRBV9 | TRBD1 | TGTGCCAGCGGGACACAGGGGTCAGGGGAGACCCAGTACTTC | CASGTQGSGETQYF
TRBJ1-2 | . | TRBV7-9 | TRBD1 | TGTGCCAGCAGCCAGGGGACAGGCGGCTACACCTTC | CASSQGTGGYTF
TRBJ2-1 | . | TRBV19 | . | TGTGCCAGTAGTACAGAATGGGGGGAGCAGTTCTTC | CASSTEWGEQFF
TRBJ1-1 | few | TRBV7-2 | TRBD1 | TGTGCCAGCAGCTCTGGACAGGGGAACACTGAAGCTTTCTTT | CASSSGQGNTEAFF
TRBJ1-2 | few | TRBV2 | TRBD1 | TGTGCCAGCAGTGCAGGGGGCCCCTTATCTGGCTACACCTTC | CASSAGGPLSGYTF
TRBJ2-1 | . | TRBV9 | . | TGTGCCAGCAGCGCGGGACTCTACTACAATGAGCAGTTCTTC | CASSAGLYYNEQFF
TRBJ1-5 | . | TRBV27 | . | TGTGCCAGCAGGTCCGGAACAGATAGAAATCAGCCCCAGCATTTT | CASRSGTDRNQPQHF
TRBJ2-1 | . | TRBV5-1 | . | TGCGCCAGCAGCTTGGCGCAGCGTGACAATGAGCAGTTCTTC | CASSLAQRDNEQFF
TRBJ2-5 | . | TRBV7-9 | . | TGTGCCAGCAGCTTTAGTGGGTCGGGGCAAGAGACCCAGTACTTC | CASSFSGSGQETQYF
TRBJ1-2 | . | TRBV6-1 | TRBD1 | TGTGCCAGCAGTGAACCCCGGGACAGGGGGCGCCGTAACTATGGCTACACCTTC | CASSEPRDRGRRNYGYTF
TRBJ1-2 | once | TRBV2 | . | TGTGCCAGCAGTGGTCGGAGAAACTACTATGGCTACACCTTC | CASSGRRNYYGYTF
TRBJ2-7 | . | TRBV4-2 | . | TGTGCCAGCAGCCAAGTGGGGGCAGGGGCGGACCACGAGCAGTACTTC | CASSQVGAGADHEQYF
TRBJ1-1 | . | TRBV25-1 | . | TGTGCCAGCAGTGAGGCAGACACTGAAGCTTTCTTT | CASSEADTEAFF
TRBJ1-2 | . | TRBV19 | . | TGTGCCAGTACAGGGTCTTCTTCCTATGGCTACACCTTC | CASTGSSSYGYTF
TRBJ2-1 | . | TRBV2 | TRBD2 | TGTGCCAGCAGGAAAAGCGGGGCCGGTGATGAGCAGTTCTTC | CASRKSGAGDEQFF
TRBJ2-2 | . | TRBV11-2 | . | TGTGCCAGCAGTGTCGGGAGTGGCACCGGGGAGCTGTTTTTT | CASSVGSGTGELFF
TRBJ2-1 | . | TRBV4-2 | TRBD2 | TGTGCCAGCAGCCAAAGGCTAGCGGGAATGTACAATGAGCAGTTCTTC | CASSQRLAGMYNEQFF
TRBJ2-7 | . | TRBV12-5 | . | TGTGCTAGTGGCTACAGTGCCTACGAGCAGTACTTC | CASGYSAYEQYF
TRBJ2-7 | . | TRBV11-3 | . | TGTGCCAGCACCAGCGGAGTACAAGGGGCCGAGCAGTACTTC | CASTSGVQGAEQYF
TRBJ2-3 | . | TRBV5-1 | TRBD1 | TGCGCCAGCAGGCGACAGGGGGGTGATACGCAGTATTTT | CASRRQGGDTQYF
TRBJ2-5 | . | TRBV6-6 | . | TGTGCCAGCTATCGCGGCCAGACGCGAGAGACCCAGTACTTC | CASYRGQTRETQYF
TRBJ2-3 | . | TRBV15 | TRBD2 | TGTGCCACCAGCAGGGGAGCGGGGGGGAGCACAGATACGCAGTATTTT | CATSRGAGGSTDTQYF
TRBJ2-1 | . | TRBV4-1 | . | TGCGCCAGCAGCCAAGAGTACAGGGCAGGCAATGAGCAGTTCTTC | CASSQEYRAGNEQFF
TRBJ2-2 | . | TRBV9 | TRBD2 | TGTGCCAGCACCGCTAGCGGGGGGGCCTACGGGGAGCTGTTTTTT | CASTASGGAYGELFF
TRBJ2-3 | . | TRBV5-1 | TRBD2 | TGCGCCAGCAGCCCCCTAGCGGGGGGGGGCACAGATACGCAGTATTTT | CASSPLAGGGTDTQYF
TRBJ2-6 | . | TRBV29-1 | . | TGCGCGTCGTGGGACTCTGGGGCCAACGTCCTGACTTTC | CASWDSGANVLTF
TRBJ2-7 | . | TRBV7-2 | . | TGTGCCAGCAGCACAAGGCCGGGGCGGGTCTACGAGCAGTACTTC | CASSTRPGRVYEQYF
TRBJ2-5 | . | TRBV4-3 | TRBD2 | TGCGCCAGCAGCCAAGAATTTGCGGGGGGAGAGACCCAGTACTTC | CASSQEFAGGETQYF